Sequencing of this T cell receptor beta chain was carried out in a study of control samples from healthy donors and cancer patients. Trimming removed 7 bases from V and 5 bases from J; junction bases left unmatched: 2. The CDR3 contains 12 residues. CDR1 is SNHLY, CDR2 FYNNEI, per germline. Using immunoSEQ multiplex PCR, the repertoire was profiled, and TCRdb retains in-frame clones only, with some absent. The repertoire holds around 50,000 clones, with 90% to 95% as singletons. Material for sequencing was blood. The chain is built from TRBV2 and TRBJ2-5; 9 bases are shared with TRBD1. The sequence came from a man aged 25-40 years in good health. CDR3 DNA sequence: TGTGCCAGCACCGGGACAGGGGAGACCCAGTACTTC. This sequence encodes CASTGTGETQYF.